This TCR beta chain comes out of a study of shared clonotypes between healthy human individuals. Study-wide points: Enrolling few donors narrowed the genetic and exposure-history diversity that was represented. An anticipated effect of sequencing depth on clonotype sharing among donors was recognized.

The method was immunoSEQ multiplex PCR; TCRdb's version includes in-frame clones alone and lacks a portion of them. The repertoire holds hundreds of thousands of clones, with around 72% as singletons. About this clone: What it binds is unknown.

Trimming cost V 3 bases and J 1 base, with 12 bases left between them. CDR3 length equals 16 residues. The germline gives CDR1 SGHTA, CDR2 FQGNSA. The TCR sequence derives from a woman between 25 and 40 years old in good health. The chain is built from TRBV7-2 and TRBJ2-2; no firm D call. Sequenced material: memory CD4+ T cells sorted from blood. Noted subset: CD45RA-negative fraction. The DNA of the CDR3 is TGTGCCAGCAGCTTGAGCCCTCTAAGGAACACCGGGGAGCTGTTTTTT. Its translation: CASSLSPLRNTGELFF.